A selection of T cell receptor beta chains follows, all from one sample in a study of blood T cell repertoires in COVID-19. The repertoire was sequenced with immunoSEQ multiplex PCR; TCRdb's copy has only in-frame clones and lacks some. The repertoire includes about 260,000 clones, roughly nine tenths of them detected once, and about 3% sits in the top ten. Sequencing was done on a sample of PBMCs or T cells enriched from blood (not recorded which). These receptors all come from a woman between 45 and 65 years old who had recovered from COVID-19. Both conserved end residues are part of each CDR3. The D gene is left open where the match is weak. Size tells how often a clone was seen (once, few, many) or the class of an expanded clone, and some rows leave it out.

V gene: TRBV5-5
J gene: TRBJ2-3
clone size: -
D gene: -
CDR3 protein: CASSLVTGRTDTQYF
CDR3 DNA: TGTGCCAGCAGCTTGGTAACAGGGCGCACAGATACGCAGTATTTT

V gene: TRBV5-1
J gene: TRBJ2-2
clone size: -
D gene: -
CDR3 protein: CASSLAVGSRELFF
CDR3 DNA: TGCGCCAGCAGCTTGGCCGTGGGGAGTCGGGAGCTGTTTTTT

V gene: TRBV18
J gene: TRBJ1-4
clone size: -
D gene: -
CDR3 protein: CASSPSGPNEKLFF
CDR3 DNA: TGTGCCAGCTCACCCAGTGGGCCTAATGAAAAACTGTTTTTT

V gene: TRBV19
J gene: TRBJ2-6
clone size: once
D gene: -
CDR3 protein: CASSIFDYAGYSGANVLTF
CDR3 DNA: TGTGCCAGTAGTATTTTTGATTATGCCGGGTACTCTGGGGCCAACGTCCTGACTTTC

V gene: TRBV15
J gene: TRBJ1-1
clone size: few
D gene: -
CDR3 protein: CATSRSKGDSNTEAFF
CDR3 DNA: TGTGCCACCAGCAGATCGAAGGGGGATTCGAACACTGAAGCTTTCTTT

V gene: TRBV28
J gene: TRBJ2-3
clone size: -
D gene: TRBD2
CDR3 protein: CASSLGVAGMTDTQYF
CDR3 DNA: TGTGCCAGCAGTTTAGGTGTAGCGGGAATGACAGATACGCAGTATTTT

V gene: TRBV6-4
J gene: TRBJ2-1
clone size: -
D gene: -
CDR3 protein: CASSTQQGGEQFF
CDR3 DNA: TGTGCCAGCAGTACCCAACAGGGCGGTGAGCAGTTCTTC

V gene: TRBV5-4
J gene: TRBJ2-5
clone size: -
D gene: -
CDR3 protein: CASTEWRKRETQYF
CDR3 DNA: TGTGCCAGCACCGAGTGGCGAAAGCGGGAGACCCAGTACTTC

V gene: TRBV29-1
J gene: TRBJ2-1
clone size: -
D gene: TRBD1
CDR3 protein: CSVETGGSYNEQFF
CDR3 DNA: TGCAGCGTTGAAACAGGGGGATCCTACAATGAGCAGTTCTTC

V gene: TRBV3-1/TRBV3-2
J gene: TRBJ2-7
clone size: -
D gene: -
CDR3 protein: CASSQVEGPGEQYF
CDR3 DNA: TGTGCCAGCAGCCAAGTTGAGGGCCCAGGCGAGCAGTACTTC

V gene: TRBV5-1
J gene: TRBJ2-1
clone size: once
D gene: TRBD2
CDR3 protein: CASSPVAGAAYNEQFF
CDR3 DNA: TGCGCCAGCAGTCCAGTGGCGGGAGCGGCCTACAATGAGCAGTTCTTC

V gene: TRBV21-1
J gene: TRBJ1-5
clone size: -
D gene: -
CDR3 protein: CASSSLDREGNQPQHF
CDR3 DNA: TGTGCCAGCAGCAGCCTGGACAGGGAGGGCAATCAGCCCCAGCATTTT

V gene: TRBV6-2/TRBV6-3
J gene: TRBJ2-5
clone size: -
D gene: TRBD1
CDR3 protein: CASSYLGTAEETQYF
CDR3 DNA: TGTGCCAGCAGTTACTTAGGGACAGCAGAGGAGACCCAGTACTTC

V gene: TRBV6-5
J gene: TRBJ2-1
clone size: -
D gene: TRBD2
CDR3 protein: CASSYSGLAGVGEQFF
CDR3 DNA: TGTGCCAGCAGTTACTCGGGGCTAGCGGGAGTAGGCGAGCAGTTCTTC

V gene: TRBV11-2
J gene: TRBJ2-1
clone size: -
D gene: -
CDR3 protein: CASSPLRGERYNEQFF
CDR3 DNA: TGTGCCAGCAGTCCACTGCGGGGAGAACGTTACAATGAGCAGTTCTTC

V gene: TRBV9
J gene: TRBJ2-1
clone size: -
D gene: TRBD2
CDR3 protein: CASSVVAGGVNEQFF
CDR3 DNA: TGTGCCAGCAGCGTAGTCGCGGGAGGCGTCAATGAGCAGTTCTTC

V gene: TRBV6-2/TRBV6-3
J gene: TRBJ2-1
clone size: -
D gene: TRBD2
CDR3 protein: CASSYSASGAWDEQFF
CDR3 DNA: TGTGCCAGCAGTTACTCCGCTAGCGGGGCCTGGGATGAGCAGTTCTTC

V gene: TRBV20-1
J gene: TRBJ2-5
clone size: -
D gene: -
CDR3 protein: CSAAKETQYF
CDR3 DNA: TGCAGTGCGGCAAAAGAGACCCAGTACTTC

V gene: TRBV4-3
J gene: TRBJ1-2
clone size: -
D gene: -
CDR3 protein: CASSQDKGGEFGYGYTF
CDR3 DNA: TGCGCCAGCAGCCAAGATAAGGGGGGGGAGTTCGGCTATGGCTACACCTTC

V gene: TRBV7-9
J gene: TRBJ1-3
clone size: -
D gene: TRBD1
CDR3 protein: CASSPQGRGGNTIYF
CDR3 DNA: TGTGCCAGCAGCCCACAGGGGCGCGGTGGAAACACCATATATTTT

V gene: TRBV7-3
J gene: TRBJ2-3
clone size: -
D gene: TRBD2
CDR3 protein: CASSLAGGTDTQYF
CDR3 DNA: TGTGCCAGCAGCTTAGCGGGAGGAACAGATACGCAGTATTTT

V gene: TRBV3-1/TRBV3-2
J gene: TRBJ2-7
clone size: -
D gene: -
CDR3 protein: CASSQLAGQGYEQYF
CDR3 DNA: TGTGCCAGCAGCCAACTCGCGGGCCAAGGCTACGAGCAGTACTTC

V gene: TRBV29-1
J gene: TRBJ2-3
clone size: -
D gene: TRBD2
CDR3 protein: CSVLGTSGFTDTQYF
CDR3 DNA: TGCAGCGTCCTCGGGACTAGCGGATTCACAGATACGCAGTATTTT

V gene: TRBV5-4
J gene: TRBJ1-2
clone size: once
D gene: -
CDR3 protein: CASSPGSGYTF
CDR3 DNA: TGTGCCAGCAGCCCAGGGTCTGGCTACACCTTC

V gene: TRBV10-3
J gene: TRBJ1-6
clone size: -
D gene: TRBD1
CDR3 protein: CAIRGQVDNSPLHF
CDR3 DNA: TGTGCCATCAGAGGACAGGTCGATAATTCACCCCTCCACTTT

V gene: TRBV7-2
J gene: TRBJ2-7
clone size: -
D gene: TRBD1
CDR3 protein: CASSIGQAKYEQYF
CDR3 DNA: TGTGCCAGCAGCATCGGACAGGCTAAGTACGAGCAGTACTTC

V gene: TRBV18
J gene: TRBJ2-2
clone size: -
D gene: -
CDR3 protein: CASSFPRVREETGELFF
CDR3 DNA: TGTGCCAGCTCATTTCCGCGGGTCAGGGAGGAGACCGGGGAGCTGTTTTTT

V gene: TRBV10-3
J gene: TRBJ1-4
clone size: -
D gene: -
CDR3 protein: CAISESGQPNEKLFF
CDR3 DNA: TGTGCCATCAGTGAGTCAGGACAGCCGAATGAAAAACTGTTTTTT

V gene: TRBV7-9
J gene: TRBJ1-2
clone size: -
D gene: -
CDR3 protein: CASSSYVRSGYTF
CDR3 DNA: TGTGCCAGCAGCTCATACGTTAGGAGCGGCTACACCTTC

V gene: TRBV19
J gene: TRBJ2-6
clone size: once
D gene: -
CDR3 protein: CASSIFSSGANVLTF
CDR3 DNA: TGTGCCAGTAGTATATTCAGCTCTGGGGCCAACGTCCTGACTTTC

V gene: TRBV4-3
J gene: TRBJ1-2
clone size: few
D gene: TRBD1
CDR3 protein: CASSQDRAGGIYGYTF
CDR3 DNA: TGCGCCAGCAGCCAAGATCGCGCAGGGGGCATCTATGGCTACACCTTC

V gene: TRBV3-1/TRBV3-2
J gene: TRBJ2-4
clone size: -
D gene: -
CDR3 protein: CASSQEPQGAKNIQYF
CDR3 DNA: TGTGCCAGCAGCCAAGAGCCACAGGGAGCCAAAAACATTCAGTACTTC

V gene: TRBV11-2
J gene: TRBJ2-7
clone size: -
D gene: -
CDR3 protein: CASSSTDRTYEQYF
CDR3 DNA: TGTGCCAGCAGCTCGACAGACAGAACCTACGAGCAGTACTTC

V gene: TRBV30
J gene: TRBJ1-2
clone size: -
D gene: -
CDR3 protein: CAWTDLTVNYGYTF
CDR3 DNA: TGTGCCTGGACCGACCTGACTGTCAACTATGGCTACACCTTC

V gene: TRBV6-2/TRBV6-3
J gene: TRBJ1-5
clone size: once
D gene: -
CDR3 protein: CASSGSTANNQPQHF
CDR3 DNA: TGTGCCAGCAGTGGATCGACAGCCAACAATCAGCCCCAGCATTTT

V gene: TRBV4-3
J gene: TRBJ2-5
clone size: -
D gene: -
CDR3 protein: CASSQGRQETQYF
CDR3 DNA: TGCGCCAGCAGCCAAGGTCGTCAAGAGACCCAGTACTTC

V gene: TRBV7-9
J gene: TRBJ2-7
clone size: -
D gene: -
CDR3 protein: CASSLVEGGRYSYEQYF
CDR3 DNA: TGTGCCAGCAGCTTAGTCGAAGGGGGTAGATACTCCTACGAGCAGTACTTC

V gene: TRBV6-4
J gene: TRBJ2-2
clone size: -
D gene: -
CDR3 protein: CASSDRGTGELFF
CDR3 DNA: TGTGCCAGCAGTGACAGGGGAACCGGGGAGCTGTTTTTT

V gene: TRBV5-4
J gene: TRBJ2-7
clone size: -
D gene: -
CDR3 protein: CASSPYISYEQYF
CDR3 DNA: TGTGCCAGCAGCCCTTACATCTCCTACGAGCAGTACTTC

V gene: TRBV6-5
J gene: TRBJ1-1
clone size: -
D gene: -
CDR3 protein: CASSLLSGMMNTEAFF
CDR3 DNA: TGTGCCAGCAGTTTACTGTCAGGGATGATGAACACTGAAGCTTTCTTT

V gene: TRBV6-5
J gene: TRBJ2-7
clone size: once
D gene: TRBD2
CDR3 protein: CASSYSSGGTYEQYF
CDR3 DNA: TGTGCCAGCAGTTACTCTAGCGGGGGTACCTACGAGCAGTACTTC

V gene: TRBV30
J gene: TRBJ1-2
clone size: few
D gene: TRBD1
CDR3 protein: CASGHGTGGYGYTF
CDR3 DNA: TGTGCCTCAGGACACGGCACAGGGGGCTATGGCTACACCTTC

V gene: TRBV5-8
J gene: TRBJ2-1
clone size: -
D gene: -
CDR3 protein: CASSRTDEQFF
CDR3 DNA: TGTGCCAGCAGCCGGACTGATGAGCAGTTCTTC

V gene: TRBV6-2/TRBV6-3
J gene: TRBJ2-5
clone size: -
D gene: -
CDR3 protein: CASSPPGVLETQYF
CDR3 DNA: TGTGCCAGCAGTCCCCCCGGGGTTTTAGAGACCCAGTACTTC

V gene: TRBV27
J gene: TRBJ1-1
clone size: -
D gene: -
CDR3 protein: CASSPGSAYTEAFF
CDR3 DNA: TGTGCCAGCAGTCCGGGGAGTGCGTACACTGAAGCTTTCTTT

V gene: TRBV7-9
J gene: TRBJ1-2
clone size: -
D gene: TRBD1
CDR3 protein: CASSLEQGFSGYTF
CDR3 DNA: TGTGCCAGCAGCTTAGAACAGGGGTTCTCTGGCTACACCTTC